The following is a TCR beta chain sequence with its context. Its antigen is undetermined. CDR3 length equals 13 residues. CDR1 is WSHSY and CDR2 is SAAADI in the germline V gene. V lost 3 bases and J lost 11, with 17 bases in between. The source of the sample is a study of cytomegalovirus exposure and HLA in healthy donors. Whole-study results and caveats: Some TCR beta chains (around 160 of them) were listed as cytomegalovirus-associated. Specificity for CMV antigens was confirmed in vitro for a few of the CMV-associated chains.

PCR primers comprised 60 Vbeta and 13 Jbeta primers. Here immunoSEQ multiplex PCR was the method, and the copy in TCRdb shows in-frame clones only, minus some. The top ten clones hold approximately 15% of a sample with over 80,000 clones, about three quarters of them seen once. The origin of this receptor is a man aged 55-75 years in good health and CMV-seropositive. The sequencing sample was made of PBMCs. The genes are TRBV10-2 and TRBJ2-7; the D gene is possibly TRBD1 (5 bases). The CDR3 sequence is CASSDITSAREYF. CDR3 in DNA: TGCGCCAGCAGTGATATAACCTCCGCCAGGGAGTACTTC.